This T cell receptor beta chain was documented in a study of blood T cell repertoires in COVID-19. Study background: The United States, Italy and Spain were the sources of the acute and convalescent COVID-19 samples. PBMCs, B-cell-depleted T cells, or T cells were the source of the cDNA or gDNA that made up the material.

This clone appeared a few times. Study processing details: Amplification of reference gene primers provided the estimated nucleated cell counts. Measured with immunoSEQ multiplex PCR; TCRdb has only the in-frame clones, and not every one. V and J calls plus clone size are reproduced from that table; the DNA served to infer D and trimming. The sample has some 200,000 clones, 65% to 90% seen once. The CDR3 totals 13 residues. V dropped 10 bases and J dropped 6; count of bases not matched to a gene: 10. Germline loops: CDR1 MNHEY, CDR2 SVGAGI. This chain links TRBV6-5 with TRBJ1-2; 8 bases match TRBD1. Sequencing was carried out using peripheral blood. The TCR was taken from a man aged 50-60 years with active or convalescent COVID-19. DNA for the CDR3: TGTGCCATCCTGGACAGGGTCTCTCATGGCTACACCTTC. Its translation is CAILDRVSHGYTF.